This entry lists 23 T cell receptor beta chains sequenced from one sample in a study of T-cell reconstitution after alpha-beta-depleted transplantation in children. A TCRbeta library incorporating unique molecular identifiers was prepared. TCRdb passed the PCR reads through MiXCR, listing each CDR3 protein once. Seen here are more than 200,000 distinct CDR3 sequences, roughly 8.1% observed once, and the top ten hold under 40%. The sequencing here drew on PBMCs, mostly from graft donor cells, taken 360 days after TCRalphabeta/CD19-depleted stem cell transplant. The receptors were sampled from a male patient between 2 and 10 years old who had a stem cell transplant for acute myeloid leukemia, so the T cells may come from the graft donor.

The chain combines TRBV28 with TRBJ2-1; a weak D match, TRBD1 (6 bases). CDR3 size: 13 residues. The V end was cut by 6 bases, the J end by 4 bases, with 10 bases between. Germline V gene data show CDR1 as MDHEN and CDR2 as SYDVKM. The CDR3 bases are TGTGCCAGCAGGTTGGACAGATACAATGAGCAGTTCTTC. This sequence encodes CASRLDRYNEQFF.

This clonotype was seen a handful of times. The chain is built from TRBV28 and TRBJ2-7; 9 nucleotides agree with TRBD2. The CDR3 extends over 12 amino acids. J lost 4 bases, V lost 6 bases, and 1 base had no gene match. Germline V gene data show CDR1 as MDHEN and CDR2 as SYDVKM. The chain's CDR3 is CASRTSGYEQYF. The DNA for the CDR3 is TGTGCCAGCAGGACTAGCGGATACGAGCAGTACTTC.

Many counts were recorded for this clonotype. V is TRBV6-5 and J is TRBJ2-1; D is possibly TRBD2 (5 bases). The CDR3 is made up of 15 amino acids. The V gene's germline CDR1 is MNHEY and CDR2 SVGAGI. Trimming pared 5 bases from V and 2 bases from J, leaving 13 bases between. The CDR3 loop is CASSPRGSPYNEQFF. The CDR3 region has the DNA TGTGCCAGCAGTCCCCGGGGATCTCCCTACAATGAGCAGTTCTTC.

This clonotype was seen ten or more times. The chain employs TRBV5-1 and TRBJ2-1, with 8 bases matching TRBD2. CDR3 length equals 15 residues. J gave up 5 bases and V 2 bases, and 6 bases lay outside the gene matches. CDR1 is SGHRS and CDR2 is YFSETQ in the germline V gene. Here the CDR3 DNA reads TGCGCCAGCAGCTTCATTCAGCGGGGGAACAATGAGCAGTTCTTC. It yields the protein CASSFIQRGNNEQFF.

The sample holds many counts of this clonotype. The chain combines TRBV10-3 with TRBJ2-7, with 9 nucleotides matching TRBD1. Germline V lookup: CDR1 ENHRY, CDR2 SYGVKD. The J segment lost 1 base and the V segment lost 0 bases, leaving 4 bases of the junction unmatched. The CDR3 extends over 16 amino acids. The chain's CDR3 is CAISESRDRVSYEQYF. The CDR3 region has the DNA TGTGCCATCAGTGAGTCCCGGGACAGGGTGTCCTACGAGCAGTACTTC.

This clonotype occurred many times. The V gene is TRBV5-1, the J gene TRBJ2-3, with TRBD2 matching 7 bases. The CDR3 runs to 15 residues. The V segment lost 4 bases and the J segment 1 base; nucleotides outside the gene matches: 6. The germline V gene has CDR1 SGHRS and CDR2 YFSETQ. The CDR3 DNA sequence: TGCGCCAGCAGCCCAGGACTAGAGGGCACAGATACGCAGTATTTT. Amino acid sequence: CASSPGLEGTDTQYF.

This clonotype occurred many times. V and J are TRBV6-5 and TRBJ2-5, with TRBD1 as a possible D gene (6 bases). The length of the CDR3 is 15 residues. Between the trimmed V and J ends, which lost 0 bases and 6 bases, there was a span of 14 bases. Germline V lookup: CDR1 MNHEY, CDR2 SVGAGI. CDR3 coding DNA: TGTGCCAGCAGTTACTCGATCCAGCAGGGGAAGACCCAGTACTTC. Protein: CASSYSIQQGKTQYF.

This clonotype was seen more than once but under ten times. V is TRBV10-3 and J is TRBJ2-5, with 13 bases lining up with TRBD2. The germline V gene has CDR1 ENHRY and CDR2 SYGVKD. The CDR3 is 13 residues long. The trim removed 10 bases at V and 6 bases at J, leaving 5 bases unmatched. In nucleotides, the CDR3 is TGTGCCAGCGGGACTAGCGGGGAGAAGACCCAGTACTTC. It codes for CASGTSGEKTQYF.

This CDR3 is CASSLGGQVAYEQYF. In nucleotides, the CDR3 is TGTGCCAGCAGTTTAGGGGGACAGGTGGCCTACGAGCAGTACTTC. V gene TRBV12-3 or TRBV12-4 combines with J gene TRBJ2-7; 8 bases are shared with TRBD1. V gave up 1 base and J gave up 2 bases; unmatched junction bases: 4. This CDR3 has 15 amino acids.

This clonotype was picked up many times. V and J are TRBV29-1 and TRBJ2-2; the D is unclear. Germline CDR1 SQVTM, CDR2 ANQGSEA. Trimming removed 1 base at V and 6 bases at J, with 6 bases between. There are 12 residues in the CDR3. CDR3 sequence: CSVEGPPGELFF. The DNA for the CDR3 is TGCAGCGTTGAAGGGCCTCCCGGGGAGCTGTTTTTT.

This rearrangement joins TRBV2 to TRBJ2-5; 9 positions agree with TRBD1. This CDR3 region has 13 residues. V lost 4 bases, J lost 5 bases, and 2 bases stayed unmatched. Per the germline V gene, CDR1 is SNHLY and CDR2 is FYNNEI. The DNA for the CDR3 is TGTGCCAGCAGTGCCGGGACAGGGGAGACCCAGTACTTC. Its translation: CASSAGTGETQYF. Full variable domain (rest looked up from reference TRBV2 and TRBJ2-5): EPEVTQTPSHQVTQMGQEVILRCVPISNHLYFYWYRQILGQKVEFLVSFYNNEISEKSEIFDDQFSVERPDGSNFTLKIRSTKLEDSAMYFCASSAGTGETQYFGPGTRLLVL.

At least ten counts were recorded for this clonotype. The rearrangement joins TRBV12-3 or TRBV12-4 to TRBJ2-2; D unclear. The ends were cut back, 3 bases at V and 1 base at J, with 3 bases in the middle. The CDR3 consists of 13 residues. CDR3 region: CASSLWNTGELFF. The CDR3, as DNA: TGTGCCAGCAGTTTGTGGAACACCGGGGAGCTGTTTTTT.

In its sample, this clonotype was seen many times. As DNA, the CDR3 is TGCGCCAGCAGTGAGTCGAGACGAGTAACCCTTAGGGGTGAGCAGTTCTTC. Protein product: CASSESRRVTLRGEQFF. The V and J genes are TRBV10-2 and TRBJ2-1, with D possibly being TRBD1 (5 bases). Germline V lookup: CDR1 WSHSY, CDR2 SAAADI. There are 17 residues in the CDR3. With 0 bases removed from V and 9 bases from J, the gap between germline ends came to 21 bases.

This clonotype came up a few times. This chain connects TRBV7-3 to TRBJ2-5; maybe TRBD2 (6 bases). V lost 8 bases and J 0 bases, leaving 10 bases between the germline ends. This CDR3 has 13 residues. CDR1 and CDR2 from the germline V gene are SGHTA and FQGTGA. The CDR3 sequence is CASARGYQETQYF. The DNA of the CDR3 is TGTGCCAGCGCACGGGGGTACCAAGAGACCCAGTACTTC.

This clonotype was seen many times. One end of the junction varies from germline; a read error may be responsible. V is TRBV7-7 and J is TRBJ2-2, with 8 nucleotides matching TRBD1. CDR3 length: 16 residues. The germline V gene encodes CDR1 SSHAT and CDR2 FNYEAQ (reference sequence). The CDR3 here is CASSLVMGQVSGELFF. The DNA for the CDR3 is TGTGCTAGCAGCTTAGTAATGGGACAGGTCTCCGGGGAGCTGTTTTTT.

V gene TRBV12-3 or TRBV12-4 combines with J gene TRBJ1-5; 12 bases agree with TRBD1. The junction had 6 bases not matched to a gene; V was cut back by 6 bases and J by 6 bases. The CDR3 spans 15 residues. In DNA, the CDR3 is TGTGCCAGCAGGCCTGGGACAGGGGGCCGTCAGCCCCAGCATTTT. It is translated as CASRPGTGGRQPQHF.

This sequence joins TRBV5-1 and TRBJ2-5; D is perhaps TRBD2 (6 bases). V lost 2 bases and J 3 bases, leaving 11 bases between the germline ends. The CDR3 covers 14 residues. Germline loops: CDR1 SGHRS, CDR2 YFSETQ. CDR3 nucleotide sequence: TGCGCCAGCAGCTTCCTAGCGTATGAAGAGACCCAGTACTTC. It encodes CASSFLAYEETQYF.

This clonotype was observed many times. V gene TRBV20-1 combines with J gene TRBJ2-1; 12 nucleotides match TRBD2. V shed 4 bases, J shed 8 bases, and the junction held 9 bases outside the gene matches. CDR1 is DFQATT and CDR2 is SNEGSKA in the germline V gene (reference sequence). The CDR3 sequence is 15 residues long. The CDR3 loop reads CSAMMGTSGFDEQFF. The CDR3 nucleotides read TGCAGTGCTATGATGGGGACTAGCGGGTTCGATGAGCAGTTCTTC.

Concerning this clonotype: A junction boundary mismatches the germline segment, possibly from a read error. The V gene is TRBV4-1, the J gene TRBJ2-3; D unresolved. Germline V gene sequence: CDR1 MGHRA, CDR2 YSYEKL. The CDR3 sequence is 15 residues long. The CDR3 DNA reads TGCGCCAGCAGCCAAGTTCCGGAGCTCACAAATACGCAGTATTTT. Its translation: CASSQVPELTNTQYF.

This clonotype turned up a few times. CDR3 sequence (DNA): TGCAGCGTTGAAGATTACGGGCCGGGCGATACGCAGTATTTT. This encodes CSVEDYGPGDTQYF. The chain employs TRBV29-1 and TRBJ2-3; D remains unclear. CDR3 size: 14 residues. Trimming took off 0 bases at V and 6 bases at J, with 13 bases between the two ends. Germline CDR1 reads SQVTM; CDR2 reads ANQGSEA.

V and J are TRBV29-1 and TRBJ2-7; TRBD2 matches 12 bases. The CDR3 has 14 amino acids. The germline CDR1 and CDR2 sequences are SQVTM and ANQGSEA. V was clipped by 7 bases and J by 0 bases; unmatched bases: 4. DNA of the CDR3: TGCAGCGCACAGACTAGCGGGAGCTCCTACGAGCAGTACTTC. Amino acids: CSAQTSGSSYEQYF.

This clonotype was seen repeatedly, ten times or more. The gene calls are TRBV12-3 or TRBV12-4 and TRBJ1-2, with 8 bases matching TRBD1. CDR3 length equals 17 residues. CDR3 in DNA: TGTACCTTCAGTTTAATGGCACCGGGACAGGTGGGCTATGGCTACACCTTC. Translation: CTFSLMAPGQVGYGYTF.

This clonotype was observed at least ten times. The chain has TRBV12-3 or TRBV12-4 and TRBJ1-6; D perhaps matches TRBD1 (5 bases). The CDR3 covers 16 residues. Between the trimmed V and J ends, which lost 7 bases and 1 base, there was a span of 14 bases. The DNA for the CDR3 is TGTGCCAGCACCTCCGTGGGGGAGTCCTATAATTCACCCCTCCACTTT. This encodes CASTSVGESYNSPLHF.